This T cell receptor beta chain is drawn from a study of spatial heterogeneity in lung cancer. As for the study in general: Across the raw uncorrected reads, a unique TCR and UMI combination was observed, on average, more than ten times.

The presence of a unique molecular identifier marked each TCR cDNA molecule. TCRdb passed the 5' RACE reads through MiXCR, listing each CDR3 protein once. Of roughly 11,000 distinct CDR3 sequences in the sample, roughly 4% are singletons; the top ten hold around 50%. Time point denoted: sample taken at primary tumor resection. Sequencing of whole RNA from tumor, nontumor lung or frozen PBMC involved no sorting. Samples came from approximately 65 TRACERx patients with untreated early-stage lung cancer. This clonotype was detected many times. This beta chain is an off-target read within a library intended for alpha chains, so its frequency means little. V was pared by 5 bases and J by 9 bases, with 23 bases between. Per the germline V gene, CDR1 is SGHTA and CDR2 is FQGNSA. The CDR3 sequence is 16 residues long.

The genes are TRBV7-2 and TRBJ2-1; perhaps TRBD2 as D (6 bases). The sequence was obtained from a female donor with early-stage non-small cell lung cancer. This specimen was PBMCs, taken at surgery. CDR3 amino acids: CASSPHNRLVLSEQFF. Here the CDR3 DNA reads TGTGCCAGCAGCCCACACAACCGACTAGTGCTCTCTGAGCAGTTCTTC.